A selection of T cell receptor beta chains follows, all from one sample in a study of beta chain features in type 1 diabetes. TCRdb keeps only in-frame clones here, not all; method: immunoSEQ multiplex PCR. The table lists roughly 330,000 clones, roughly 12% of them singletons, with roughly 0.015% in the top ten. Sequenced sample: naive CD4+ T cells from blood. Every receptor here comes from a woman between 18 and 30 years old with type 1 diabetes. Both conserved end residues are part of each CDR3. Each record gives: V gene, CDR3 protein.

>TRBV7-2
CASSVPWTKQETQYF
>TRBV18
CASSVTSGSSYNEQFF
>TRBV28
CASTIGNRDRQYF
>TRBV7-9
CASSFGQVFDGYTF
>TRBV27
CASSATGTGVYGYTF
>TRBV11-2
CASSHRGLYTGELFF
>TRBV29-1
CSVVTGTGELFF
>TRBV11-2
CASSPRTSGRAVLNEQFF
>TRBV29-1
CSFGTRLTDTQYF
>TRBV18
CASSPNTSGSDEQYF
>TRBV6-5
CASHPGQDSYNEQFF
>TRBV9
CASSVGEWETQHF
>TRBV28
CASSSGTHYQPQHF
>TRBV28
CASSQGLNGNQPQHF
>TRBV18
CASSPIAGEPYGYTF
>TRBV6-5
CASSYSRVYNEQFF
>TRBV9
CASNGEGISYNEQFF
>TRBV10-3
CAISWDIYEQYF
>TRBV11-3
CASSLGVGPRENEQFF